The clone carrying this TCR beta chain showed up just a few times. The germline V gene encodes CDR1 SGDLS and CDR2 YYNGEE. Trimming cost V 3 bases and J 4 bases; bases outside gene matches: 6. CDR3 size: 16 residues. The time point here: pretreatment peripheral blood. Urothelial carcinoma, locally advanced or metastatic, affected the patients. Sequencing was performed with immunoSEQ multiplex PCR; in TCRdb, only in-frame clones are kept and a portion is missing. This table has 40,000 to 55,000 clones, about 86% appearing once. The sample is drawn from a study of PD-L1 blockade in urothelial cancer. About the study: Among blood samples, the median T cell count was 141,255.

The chain uses TRBV9 and TRBJ2-2, with TRBD2 matching 10 bases. The sequencing here drew on PBMCs, taken around atezolizumab (anti-PD-L1) treatment. The clonotype comes from a man between 60 and 75 years old with urothelial cancer. The DNA for the CDR3 is TGTGCCAGCAGCGCCCAGGGACTAGCGTTCACCGGGGAGCTGTTTTTT. It yields the protein CASSAQGLAFTGELFF.